This T cell receptor beta chain originates from a study of blood T cell repertoires in COVID-19. The count of this clone is one. This CDR3 has 12 residues. V gave up 1 base and J gave up 6 bases, with 10 bases separating them. The V gene's germline CDR1 is GTSNPN and CDR2 SVGIG (reference sequence). Assignment of participants to cohorts was predicated upon participant-reported clinical history. Clones were sequenced by immunoSEQ multiplex PCR, and TCRdb holds only the in-frame ones, with some missing. The data show 150,000 to 200,000 clones, approximately 80% seen once. The sequence was collected from a man aged 60 to 75 who had been exposed to COVID-19. The V call is TRBV30, the J call TRBJ2-7; weak D call: TRBD1 (5 bases). The sequenced sample was PBMCs or T cells enriched from blood (not recorded which). The CDR3 loop is CAWSASGFEQYF. The CDR3 nucleotides read TGTGCCTGGAGTGCCTCAGGGTTCGAGCAGTACTTC.